This T cell receptor beta chain originates from a study of blood T cell repertoires in COVID-19. Across the whole study: From T cells, B-cell-depleted T cells, or PBMCs came the material, which was cDNA or gDNA.

Only in-frame clones appear in the TCRdb table, and some are missing; sequencing was by immunoSEQ multiplex PCR. The profile shows 75,000 to 100,000 clones, around 82% of them singletons. Losses at the gene ends were 7 bases for V and 5 bases for J; bases not matched to a gene: 5. This CDR3 is 14 amino acids long. The V gene's germline CDR1 is LNHDA and CDR2 SQIVND (reference sequence). Sequencing input: peripheral blood. V is TRBV19 and J is TRBJ2-1; 10 nucleotides line up with TRBD1. This receptor was obtained from a man over 45 with active or convalescent COVID-19. The CDR3, as DNA: TGTGCCAGTAAAAAAGACAGGGGGCACAATGAGCAGTTCTTC. This sequence encodes CASKKDRGHNEQFF.